These 15 T cell receptor beta chains were sequenced from one sample in a study of blood T cells in healthy people across ages. Next came a second PCR, run for about 6 to 12 cycles, which used a sample-barcoded 5' primer along with a J-beta primer mix. TCRdb analysed the 5' RACE reads with MiXCR anew, one entry per CDR3 protein. The sample yields just under 550,000 distinct CDR3 sequences, more than 20% seen once. The data also belong to a second study, concerning T cells of mothers and their children.

Sequenced input: blood. The receptors shown here come from a boy younger than 18 in good health.

The V call is TRBV7-9, the J call TRBJ2-7; D may be TRBD1 (5 bases). Trimming left V 5 bases short and J 2 bases short, with 10 bases between. From germline, CDR1 is SEHNR and CDR2 FQNEAQ (reference sequence). The CDR3 has 13 amino acids. DNA of the CDR3: TGTGCCAGCAGCCCAGGGATCACCTACGAGCAGTACTTC. Translated, it gives CASSPGITYEQYF.

This clonotype was counted only a few times. V usage is TRBV30 and J usage is TRBJ2-4; D uncertain. CDR3 length: 16 amino acids. CDR1 and CDR2 (germline): GTSNPN, SVGIG (reference sequence). Trimming pared 2 bases from V and 0 bases from J, leaving 14 bases between. CDR3 in DNA: TGTGCCTGGAGTAATGTGGGAACCTTAGCCAAAAACATTCAGTACTTC. It encodes CAWSNVGTLAKNIQYF.

There are a few counts of this clonotype. V usage is TRBV6-5 and J usage is TRBJ2-1; D possibly corresponds to TRBD1 (5 bases). Germline loops: CDR1 MNHEY, CDR2 SVGAGI. The germline V and J ends were trimmed by 8 bases and 4 bases, with 12 bases remaining between them. This CDR3 contains 13 residues. As DNA, the CDR3 is TGTGCCAGCCAGCCGGACACTTACAATGAGCAGTTCTTC. This encodes CASQPDTYNEQFF.

The chain links TRBV20-1 to TRBJ1-2, with 9 bases aligning to TRBD1. Germline V gene lookup returns CDR1 DFQATT and CDR2 SNEGSKA (reference sequence). V dropped 6 bases and J dropped 4; count of bases not matched to a gene: 12. This CDR3 spans 15 amino acids. The CDR3 coding sequence is TGCAGTGCCGCTAGTCCCGGGACAGGGTTCTATGGCTACACCTTC. Its translation: CSAASPGTGFYGYTF.

The rearrangement links TRBV4-3 to TRBJ2-1; no definite D call. Trimming removed 0 bases at V and 7 bases at J, with 7 bases between. This CDR3 is 13 amino acids long. Germline values: CDR1 LGHNA, CDR2 YSLEER. The CDR3 is CASSQDVGNEQFF. CDR3 DNA sequence: TGCGCCAGCAGCCAAGATGTGGGAAATGAGCAGTTCTTC.

The chain links TRBV15 to TRBJ2-5; D may correspond to TRBD1 or TRBD2 (6 bases each). The CDR3 runs to 17 residues. Germline V CDR1 and CDR2: LNHNV, YYDKDF (reference sequence). V lost 0 bases and J 4 bases, leaving 18 bases between the germline ends. The CDR3 spells CATSREIVRGVAETQYF. The CDR3 nucleotides read TGTGCCACCAGCAGAGAGATTGTAAGGGGGGTCGCAGAGACCCAGTACTTC.

This clonotype turned up a few times. The chain employs TRBV12-3 or TRBV12-4 and TRBJ2-2; D not certain. The CDR3 loop spans 14 amino acids. V dropped 3 bases and J dropped 1 base, with 6 bases sitting between them. CDR3 amino acids: CASSFSRNTGELFF. The CDR3 DNA reads TGTGCCAGCAGTTTTAGCAGGAACACCGGGGAGCTGTTTTTT.

There are many counts of this clonotype. The V call is TRBV6-4, the J call TRBJ2-2; D is possibly TRBD2 (6 bases). The CDR3 has 18 residues. In germline, CDR1 is MRHNA, CDR2 SNTAGT. Trimming took 5 bases from V and 7 from J, leaving 26 bases between them. The CDR3 nucleotides are TGTGCCAGCAGTCGACGGCCCCTCGGGCTAGCGAGGCACGGGGAGCTGTTTTTT. As protein: CASSRRPLGLARHGELFF.

The V and J genes are TRBV2 and TRBJ2-3; TRBD2 is a possible D gene (6 bases). The CDR3 extends over 18 amino acids. Germline V gene lookup returns CDR1 SNHLY and CDR2 FYNNEI. V lost 1 base to trimming and J lost 1 base, with 18 bases between them. Here the CDR3 DNA reads TGTGCCAGCAGTGAAGTGGAGGGGTGGGGAGCGGGCACAGATACGCAGTATTTT. This gives the protein CASSEVEGWGAGTDTQYF.

The V and J genes are TRBV10-3 and TRBJ2-5, with D tentatively TRBD1 (6 bases). The J call may be faulty, since TRBJ2-1 better matches the DNA end. Per the germline V gene, CDR1 is ENHRY and CDR2 is SYGVKD. The length of the CDR3 is 16 residues. CDR3 sequence: CAISVDRSQPTGEQFF. The CDR3 bases are TGTGCCATCAGTGTTGACAGGTCCCAACCAACCGGTGAGCAGTTCTTC.

This clonotype was seen repeatedly, ten times or more. The chain couples TRBV29-1 to TRBJ2-1; 7 positions match TRBD1. J was trimmed by 6 bases and V by 6 bases; bases with no gene match: 11. Germline V CDR1 and CDR2: SQVTM, ANQGSEA. The CDR3 runs 14 residues. The CDR3: CSVILQGEPNEQFF. The CDR3 DNA sequence: TGCAGCGTGATTCTTCAGGGGGAACCCAATGAGCAGTTCTTC.

This clonotype was found a few times. The junction differs from germline at one of its ends, possibly a read error. The chain uses TRBV6-1 and TRBJ1-1; 11 bases are shared with TRBD1. Germline CDR1 MNHNS, CDR2 SASEGT. CDR3 length: 15 amino acids. The CDR3 here is CASTKGDRGNAEAFF. CDR3 bases: TGTGCCAGCACCAAAGGGGACAGGGGGAACGCTGAAGCTTTCTTT.

This clonotype was seen more than once but under ten times. The chain is built from TRBV28 and TRBJ2-2; D may be TRBD2 (5 bases). The CDR3 has 20 residues. The V end lost 6 bases, the J end lost 0 bases, and 26 bases lay between the germline ends. Germline CDR1 MDHEN, CDR2 SYDVKM. The CDR3 region is CASSRLGLDGGPSNTGELFF. Here the CDR3 DNA reads TGTGCCAGCAGCCGCTTAGGGTTGGACGGAGGACCTTCGAACACCGGGGAGCTGTTTTTT. Full variable domain (rest looked up from reference TRBV28 and TRBJ2-2): DVKVTQSSRYLVKRTGEKVFLECVQDMDHENMFWYRQDPGLGLRLIYFSYDVKMKEKGDIPEGYSVSREKKERFSLILESASTNQTSMYLCASSRLGLDGGPSNTGELFFGEGSRLTVL.

The genes are TRBV20-1 and TRBJ1-1; no definite D call. V lost 4 bases and J 4 bases, leaving 7 bases between the germline ends. The CDR3 has 11 amino acids. Per germline, CDR1 DFQATT and CDR2 SNEGSKA (reference sequence). CDR3: CSATRTTEAFF. The DNA for the CDR3 is TGCAGTGCTACAAGGACCACTGAAGCTTTCTTT.

The table lists this clonotype with many counts. V and J are TRBV29-1 and TRBJ2-5; D ambiguous. Germline CDR1 reads SQVTM; CDR2 reads ANQGSEA. V lost 4 bases, J lost 0 bases, and 9 bases lay in between. The CDR3 is 13 amino acids. CDR3 in DNA: TGCAGCGTTGCGGGCAGGTACCAAGAGACCCAGTACTTC. Its translation: CSVAGRYQETQYF.